This T cell receptor (beta chain) was identified in a study of neurological immune-mediated disorders. This clonotype was seen repeatedly, ten times or more. TCRdb reprocessed the 5' RACE reads with MiXCR, giving one entry per CDR3 protein. The profile covers about 50,000 distinct CDR3 sequences, with 16% appearing a single time and 3.5% to 4.5% taken by the ten largest. What was sequenced was PBMCs. The source is a man aged 55-75 years in good health.

CDR3 region: CASSAGTSGRASTDTQYF. In nucleotides, the CDR3 is TGTGCCAGCAGTGCCGGGACTAGCGGGAGGGCCTCTACAGATACGCAGTATTTT. The V gene is TRBV12-3 or TRBV12-4, the J gene TRBJ2-3; 16 positions match TRBD2. V lost 5 bases to trimming and J lost 3 bases; unmatched junction nucleotides: 8. CDR3 size: 18 residues.